These 23 T cell receptor beta chains share one sample of origin, sequenced in a study of cytomegalovirus exposure and HLA in healthy donors. The PCR had 60 Vbeta and 13 Jbeta primers. Data came from immunoSEQ multiplex PCR; TCRdb stores just in-frame clones and leaves some out. The repertoire has about 160,000 clones, around four fifths of them found once; the top ten carry roughly 1.3%. The sequenced sample consisted of PBMCs. All receptors come from a man aged 25-45 years in good health and CMV-seronegative.

The chain uses TRBV7-9 and TRBJ1-1; no reliable D call. There are 15 residues in the CDR3. Trimming removed 2 bases at V and 4 bases at J, with 14 bases between. Looked up from germline, CDR1 is SEHNR and CDR2 is FQNEAQ (reference sequence). In DNA, the CDR3 is TGTGCCAGCAGCTTACAACTAAACTCGGGCACTGAAGCTTTCTTT. Translation gives CASSLQLNSGTEAFF.

The chain joins TRBV15 to TRBJ1-5, with D perhaps TRBD1 (6 bases). The germline CDR1 and CDR2 sequences are LNHNV and YYDKDF (reference sequence). Deletions cut 4 bases from V and 4 bases from J, with 14 bases between. The CDR3 contains 15 residues. CDR3 DNA sequence: TGTGCCACCAGCAAAACCAGGGGAGGGAATCAGCCCCAGCATTTT. This codes for CATSKTRGGNQPQHF.

The genes are TRBV5-1 and TRBJ2-3; weak D call: TRBD2 (5 bases). V shed 0 bases and J shed 0 bases, with 11 bases lying between them. Per germline, CDR1 SGHRS and CDR2 YFSETQ. The CDR3 sequence is 16 residues long. CDR3 coding DNA: TGCGCCAGCAGCTTGGGTTATAGGGAGAGCACAGATACGCAGTATTTT. Its protein product is CASSLGYRESTDTQYF.

The CDR3 loop is CASSWDSQETQYF. The CDR3 DNA reads TGTGCCAGCAGTTGGGACAGCCAAGAGACCCAGTACTTC. This sequence joins TRBV6-5 and TRBJ2-5; 7 bases match TRBD1. Germline CDR1 MNHEY, CDR2 SVGAGI. V shed 4 bases and J 1 base; nucleotides not matched to a gene: 0. This CDR3 contains 13 residues.

The rearrangement links TRBV7-3 to TRBJ2-5, with 13 positions matching TRBD2. Germline V gene sequence: CDR1 SGHTA, CDR2 FQGTGA. The CDR3 is made up of 15 amino acids. J gave up 5 bases and V 5 bases, and 5 bases lay outside the gene matches. CDR3 protein: CASSPGLAGLETQYF. The CDR3 DNA reads as TGTGCCAGCAGCCCGGGACTAGCGGGACTTGAGACCCAGTACTTC.

This clone was counted once. The chain links TRBV29-1 to TRBJ1-1; 7 bases are shared with TRBD1. Per germline, CDR1 SQVTM and CDR2 ANQGSEA. The CDR3 spans 14 residues. With V trimmed by 7 bases and J by 3 bases, 11 bases remained unmatched. The CDR3 nucleotides read TGCAGCGCCGACAGGGCTCGGTGGGACACTGAAGCTTTCTTT. This sequence encodes CSADRARWDTEAFF.

The chain employs TRBV7-2 and TRBJ1-4; weak D call: TRBD1 (5 bases). Germline assignment: CDR1 SGHTA and CDR2 FQGNSA. The CDR3 length is 15 residues. The V gene lost 2 bases and the J gene lost 3 bases, with 10 bases spanning the gap. CDR3 region: CASSLTGGANEKLFF. CDR3 in DNA: TGTGCCAGCAGCTTAACGGGGGGGGCTAATGAAAAACTGTTTTTT.

The gene calls are TRBV6-5 and TRBJ1-1, with a tentative D call TRBD1 (6 bases). Looked up from germline, CDR1 is MNHEY and CDR2 is SVGAGI. V lost 6 bases and J 0 bases, leaving 11 bases between the germline ends. The CDR3 runs to 14 residues. The chain's CDR3 is CASRDRRLNTEAFF. The DNA for the CDR3 is TGTGCCAGCAGAGACAGGAGGCTGAACACTGAAGCTTTCTTT.

This chain connects TRBV7-2 to TRBJ1-1; D remains ambiguous. From germline, CDR1 is SGHTA and CDR2 FQGNSA. The CDR3 covers 11 residues. V gave up 5 bases and J gave up 3 bases, with 4 bases separating them. The CDR3 reads CASSRYTEAFF. The CDR3 nucleotides read TGTGCCAGCAGCCGTTACACTGAAGCTTTCTTT.

J is TRBJ1-6 and V is TRBV27; TRBD1 aligns across 7 bases. The CDR3 length is 17 residues. CDR1 and CDR2 (germline): MNHEY, SMNVEV (reference sequence). Trimming took 3 bases from V and 0 from J; bases not matched to a gene: 5. The CDR3 region has the DNA TGTGCCAGCAGTTTTGTCGCAGGGGGCTCCTATAATTCACCCCTCCACTTT. Translating it yields CASSFVAGGSYNSPLHF.

The chain couples TRBV21-1 to TRBJ2-2; no DNA check was done on the table's D call, TRBD2. TRBV21-1 is designated a pseudogene. The CDR3 has 20 amino acids. This chain's CDR3 is CASSTLVQEKGGKNTGELFF. The CDR3 bases are TGTGCCAGCAGCACGCTTGTACAGGAGAAGGGGGGGAAGAACACCGGGGAGCTGTTTTTT.

This clone showed up just a few times. The chain uses TRBV6-5 and TRBJ1-1; D is perhaps TRBD1 (5 bases). V was pared by 4 bases and J by 0 bases, with 6 bases between. Germline values: CDR1 MNHEY, CDR2 SVGAGI. This CDR3 has 13 residues. CDR3 coding DNA: TGTGCCAGCAGTTCGACAGTGAACACTGAAGCTTTCTTT. This codes for CASSSTVNTEAFF.

The CDR3 loop is CASSGEDSNQPQHF. The CDR3 coding sequence is TGTGCCAGCTCGGGGGAGGACAGCAATCAGCCCCAGCATTTT. The V and J genes are TRBV18 and TRBJ1-5; possibly TRBD1 for D (5 bases). CDR3 length: 14 residues. CDR1 and CDR2 from the germline V gene are KGHSH and LQKENI. V gave up 6 bases and J gave up 1 base, with 10 bases separating them.

This clone was seen more than once but under ten times. The chain is built from TRBV2 and TRBJ1-4; 11 positions match TRBD1. V lost 6 bases and J lost 5; bases outside the gene matches: 8. CDR1 and CDR2 (germline): SNHLY, FYNNEI. The CDR3 sequence is 16 residues long. CDR3 bases: TGTGCCAGCAGCGGTTCCGGGACAGGGGGAAATGAAAAACTGTTTTTT. Translation: CASSGSGTGGNEKLFF.

The chain links TRBV5-4 to TRBJ1-1; possibly TRBD1 for D (5 bases). The germline CDR1 and CDR2 sequences are SGHNT and YYREEE (reference sequence). Trimming cost V 0 bases and J 3 bases, with 6 bases left between them. The CDR3 contains 13 residues. CDR3 bases: TGTGCCAGCAGCTTGGGACAGTACACTGAAGCTTTCTTT. Amino acid sequence: CASSLGQYTEAFF.

The genes are TRBV9 and TRBJ2-3; a possible D gene is TRBD2 (6 bases). Germline V gene data show CDR1 as SGDLS and CDR2 as YYNGEE. The CDR3 sequence is 16 residues long. V was pared by 0 bases and J by 2 bases, with 13 bases between. The CDR3 coding sequence is TGTGCCAGCAGCGTAGTTCTAGCGCCGAACACAGATACGCAGTATTTT. This gives the protein CASSVVLAPNTDTQYF.

The chain couples TRBV5-6 to TRBJ2-7; tentatively, D is TRBD2 (6 bases). The germline V gene encodes CDR1 SGHDT and CDR2 YYEEEE. The ends were cut back, 4 bases at V and 4 bases at J, with 15 bases in the middle. This CDR3 has 14 amino acids. The CDR3 region is CASSPGGGRYEQYF. The CDR3 DNA is TGTGCCAGCAGCCCGGGTGGGGGGAGATACGAGCAGTACTTC.

The chain has TRBV11-3 and TRBJ2-2; 7 nucleotides match TRBD2. This CDR3 spans 15 amino acids. J lost 0 bases, V lost 4 bases, and 2 bases had no gene match. Germline lookup yields CDR1 SGHNT and CDR2 YENEEA. In DNA, the CDR3 is TGTGCCAGCAGCTCGGGGGGTACGAACACCGGGGAGCTGTTTTTT. Protein sequence: CASSSGGTNTGELFF.

CDR3 in DNA: TGTGCCAGCAGTCCACGACAGGGCGCTGGCTACACCTTC. Translating gives CASSPRQGAGYTF. This chain connects TRBV28 to TRBJ1-2; 7 nucleotides line up with TRBD1. Looked up from germline, CDR1 is MDHEN and CDR2 is SYDVKM. V dropped 5 bases and J dropped 7; count of bases not matched to a gene: 7. The CDR3 totals 13 residues.

The chain has TRBV5-1 and TRBJ1-6, with 12 bases that match TRBD1. The V segment lost 4 bases and the J segment 7 bases; nucleotides outside the gene matches: 6. CDR1 and CDR2 from the germline V gene are SGHRS and YFSETQ. The CDR3 spans 16 residues. The CDR3 spells CASSRPGQGANSPLHF. The CDR3 nucleotides read TGCGCCAGCAGCCGGCCGGGACAGGGGGCAAATTCACCCCTCCACTTT. The variable domain in full, completed from reference TRBV5-1 and TRBJ1-6, reads KAGVTQTPRYLIKTRGQQVTLSCSPISGHRSVSWYQQTPGQGLQFLFEYFSETQRNKGNFPGRFSGRQFSNSRSEMNVSTLELGDSALYLCASSRPGQGANSPLHFGNGTRLTVT.

This clone was seen more than once but under ten times. The chain uses TRBV2 and TRBJ1-5, with D maybe TRBD1 (6 bases). This CDR3 region has 14 residues. The V and J ends lost 4 bases and 2 bases respectively, with 9 bases between them. Germline CDR1 and CDR2: SNHLY and FYNNEI. CDR3 sequence (DNA): TGTGCCAGCAGTGTACAGGGAGGCAATCAGCCCCAGCATTTT. Amino acids: CASSVQGGNQPQHF.

The chain has TRBV18 and TRBJ2-7, with 7 bases identical to TRBD1. With 4 bases clipped from V and 1 base from J, the junction kept 10 bases outside the gene matches. CDR1 KGHSH and CDR2 LQKENI come from the germline V gene. The CDR3 extends over 16 amino acids. CDR3 amino acids: CASSLRESGGSYEQYF. CDR3 DNA: TGTGCCAGCTCACTTCGCGAGTCAGGGGGTTCCTACGAGCAGTACTTC.

This clone appeared once. The chain links TRBV6-5 to TRBJ2-5; 9 bases match TRBD1. Matching the DNA end better, TRBJ2-7 makes the J call doubtful. The CDR3 has 15 residues. CDR1 MNHEY and CDR2 SVGAGI come from the germline V gene. CDR3 residues: CASSYHGQGTYEQYF. Here the CDR3 DNA reads TGTGCCAGCAGTTACCATGGACAGGGGACTTACGAGCAGTACTTC.